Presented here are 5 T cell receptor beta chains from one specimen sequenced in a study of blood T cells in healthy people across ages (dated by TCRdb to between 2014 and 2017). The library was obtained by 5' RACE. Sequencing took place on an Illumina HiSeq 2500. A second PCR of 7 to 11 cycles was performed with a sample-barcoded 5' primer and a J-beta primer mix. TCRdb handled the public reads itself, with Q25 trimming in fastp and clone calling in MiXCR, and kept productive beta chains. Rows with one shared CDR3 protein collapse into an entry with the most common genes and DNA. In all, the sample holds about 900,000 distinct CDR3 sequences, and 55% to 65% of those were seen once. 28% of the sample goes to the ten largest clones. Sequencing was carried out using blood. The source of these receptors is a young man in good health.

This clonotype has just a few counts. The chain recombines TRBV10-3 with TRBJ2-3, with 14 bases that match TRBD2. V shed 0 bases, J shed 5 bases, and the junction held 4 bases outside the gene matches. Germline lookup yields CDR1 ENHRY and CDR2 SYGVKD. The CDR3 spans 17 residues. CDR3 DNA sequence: TGTGCCATCAGTGAGTCGGGGACTAGCGGGGGAAGAGATACGCAGTATTTT. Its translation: CAISESGTSGGRDTQYF.

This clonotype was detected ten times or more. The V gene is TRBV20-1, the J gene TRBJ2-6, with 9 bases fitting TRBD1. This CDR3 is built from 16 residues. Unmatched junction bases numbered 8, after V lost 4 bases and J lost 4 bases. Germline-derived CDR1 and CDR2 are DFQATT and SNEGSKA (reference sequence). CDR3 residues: CSATRTGVSGANVLTF. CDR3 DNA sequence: TGCAGTGCTACCCGGACAGGGGTGTCCGGGGCCAACGTCCTGACTTTC.

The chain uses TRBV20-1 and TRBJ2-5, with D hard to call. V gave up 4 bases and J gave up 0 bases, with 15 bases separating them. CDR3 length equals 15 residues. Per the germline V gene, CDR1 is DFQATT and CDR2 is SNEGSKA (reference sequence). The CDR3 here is CSAMQTTRYQETQYF. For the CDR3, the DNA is TGCAGTGCTATGCAGACCACAAGGTACCAAGAGACCCAGTACTTC.

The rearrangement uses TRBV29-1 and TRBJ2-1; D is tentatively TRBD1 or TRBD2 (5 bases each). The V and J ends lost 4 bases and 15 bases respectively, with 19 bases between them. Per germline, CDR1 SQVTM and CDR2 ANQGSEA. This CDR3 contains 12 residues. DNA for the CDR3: TGCAGCGTTGGGGGCTCCTCGAGGGGAAGGTTCTTC. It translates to CSVGGSSRGRFF.

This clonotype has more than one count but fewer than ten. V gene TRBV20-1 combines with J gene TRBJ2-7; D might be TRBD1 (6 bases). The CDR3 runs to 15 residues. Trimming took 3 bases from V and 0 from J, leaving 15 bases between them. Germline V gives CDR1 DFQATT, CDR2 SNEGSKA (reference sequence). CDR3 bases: TGCAGTGCTAGCCCGAGGGGACACTTCTCCTACGAGCAGTACTTC. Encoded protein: CSASPRGHFSYEQYF.